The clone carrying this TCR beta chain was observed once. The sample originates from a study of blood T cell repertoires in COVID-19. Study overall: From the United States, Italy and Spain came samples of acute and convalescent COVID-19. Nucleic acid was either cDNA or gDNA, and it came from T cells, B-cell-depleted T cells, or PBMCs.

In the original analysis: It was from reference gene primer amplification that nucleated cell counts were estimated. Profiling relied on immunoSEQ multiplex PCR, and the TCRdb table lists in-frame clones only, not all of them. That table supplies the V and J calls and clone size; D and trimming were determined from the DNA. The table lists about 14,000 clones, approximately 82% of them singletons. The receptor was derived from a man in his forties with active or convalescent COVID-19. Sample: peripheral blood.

Here the CDR3 DNA reads TGCGCCAGCAGTTCCCCCGGGGAGGGGTCCCGGGCGCCCCAGCATTTT. Residues: CASSSPGEGSRAPQHF. The rearrangement joins TRBV10-2 to TRBJ1-5, with D maybe TRBD1 (5 bases). CDR1 and CDR2 (germline): WSHSY, SAAADI. Trimming shortened V by 5 bases and J by 9 bases, and 23 bases separated the two germline ends. The CDR3 totals 16 residues.